This TCR beta chain was retrieved from a study of CD8 T cells in Susac syndrome. When the RNA was reverse transcribed, random hexamers were used with an input of roughly 0.45 to 1 ug. In TCRdb, the immunoSEQ multiplex PCR reads were re-called with MiXCR into one record per CDR3 protein. Among 130,000 to 150,000 distinct CDR3 sequences listed, roughly 94% were seen once. The CDR3 is 14 residues long. The V and J ends lost 1 base and 0 bases respectively, with 8 bases between them. The V gene's germline CDR1 is SGDLS and CDR2 YYNGEE. The chain combines TRBV9 with TRBJ2-7; perhaps TRBD2 as D (6 bases). Source material: CD4+ T cells from PBMCs. The source is a human donor in good health. DNA for the CDR3: TGTGCCAGCAGCGTACTCGGGAGCTCCTACGAGCAGTACTTC. Protein sequence: CASSVLGSSYEQYF.